The T cell receptor (beta chain) described here comes from a study of human T cells and chemical hapten exposure. Study background: Sensitization employed 2% DPC on roughly 2 cm by roughly 2 cm of upper inner arm skin. DPC 0.01% went on the upper back by patch test, with reading at 6 days.

Study conclusions and caveats: PT1 expanded TCR counts correlated positively with patch test score.

Described time point: patch test 1, 2 weeks after DPC sensitization. Treatment reported: therapeutic diphenylcyclopropenone sensitization with weekly scalp DPC. Individual cDNA molecules (in the library) carried attached unique molecular identifiers. TCRdb re-analysed the RACE reads in MiXCR, keeping a single row per CDR3 protein. The sample includes around 160,000 distinct CDR3 sequences, around 13% seen only once; the top ten take 1.7%. This clonotype was observed a few times. Antigen: not known. In germline, CDR1 is MNHEY, CDR2 SVGEGT. The CDR3 runs 17 residues. The V segment lost 6 bases and the J segment 1 base; nucleotides outside the gene matches: 4.

The origin of this receptor is a young woman with alopecia areata. Some clones in this sample may be carry-over from other donors' samples. The rearrangement uses TRBV6-2 or TRBV6-3 and TRBJ2-2, with 14 bases aligning to TRBD2. The starting material was whole blood, obtained in connection with sensitization to the hapten diphenylcyclopropenone (DPC). As DNA, the CDR3 is TGTGCCAGCAGCCCCGGGACTAGCGGGGGGAACACCGGGGAGCTGTTTTTT. Amino acid sequence: CASSPGTSGGNTGELFF.